These T cell receptor beta chains were read from a single sample in a study of cytomegalovirus exposure and HLA in healthy donors. Profiling relied on immunoSEQ multiplex PCR, and the TCRdb table lists in-frame clones only, not all of them. The table has about 160,000 clones, approximately 77% seen once. The source material was PBMCs. The receptors originated from a man under 40 in good health and CMV-seropositive. CDR3s include the opening cysteine and the closing phenylalanine or tryptophan. D genes are given only for firm matches. The size of a clone is reported for some rows only, either as once, few or many, or as a class for expanded clones.

V	J	length	size	D	DNA	CDR3
TRBV28	TRBJ1-2	15	.	TRBD1	TGTGCCAGCAGTACGACAGGGGTCGGGGACTATGGCTACACCTTC	CASSTTGVGDYGYTF
TRBV7-9	TRBJ1-5	13	.	.	TGTGCCAGCAGCACTAGATCCAATCAGCCCCAGCATTTT	CASSTRSNQPQHF
TRBV28	TRBJ2-3	17	.	.	TGTGCCAGCAGTTTTATCGGAGTCTTACTCCGCACAGATACGCAGTATTTT	CASSFIGVLLRTDTQYF
TRBV4-1	TRBJ2-4	17	.	.	TGCGCCAGCAGCCAAGAAACAGGGACACTAGCCAAAAACATTCAGTACTTC	CASSQETGTLAKNIQYF
TRBV19	TRBJ1-4	16	.	TRBD1	TGTGCCAGTAGGCCGACAGGGAAGAGACATAATGAAAAACTGTTTTTT	CASRPTGKRHNEKLFF
TRBV30	TRBJ1-2	12	once	.	TGTGCCTGGAGACAGGCAGGGTCTGGCTACACCTTC	CAWRQAGSGYTF
TRBV6-1	TRBJ2-2	15	once	TRBD2	TGTGCCAGCAGTGAACTAGCGGGGGTGGCCGGGGAGCTGTTTTTT	CASSELAGVAGELFF
TRBV25-1	TRBJ2-3	14	.	TRBD1	TGTGCCAGCACCGGGACAGAGAGCACAGATACGCAGTATTTT	CASTGTESTDTQYF
TRBV7-3	TRBJ2-5	14	.	TRBD1	TGTGCCAGCAGCAAATCCGGGACAGAAGAGACCCAGTACTTC	CASSKSGTEETQYF
TRBV10-2	TRBJ2-7	13	.	TRBD1	TGCGCCAGCAGAGGACAGGGGTCCTACGAGCAGTACTTC	CASRGQGSYEQYF
TRBV18	TRBJ2-5	13	few	.	TGTGCCAGCTCACCATACAACCAAGAGACCCAGTACTTC	CASSPYNQETQYF
TRBV9	TRBJ1-1	14	.	TRBD1	TGTGCCAGCAGCCCCGGACAGGGAAGGACTGAAGCTTTCTTT	CASSPGQGRTEAFF
TRBV2	TRBJ1-1	13	.	.	TGTGCCAGCAGCCGGGGGGGGGTTGGTGAAGCTTTCTTT	CASSRGGVGEAFF
TRBV14	TRBJ2-7	15	few	TRBD1	TGTGCCAGCAGCCGCTTCGGGACAGGGGAGATGGGGCAGTACTTC	CASSRFGTGEMGQYF
TRBV19	TRBJ1-1	13	few	.	TGTGCCAGTAGTAGCAGTTTGAACACTGAAGCTTTCTTT	CASSSSLNTEAFF
TRBV29-1	TRBJ2-3	16	.	.	TGCAGCGTTGAAGGTTTGGAGGAAACTGGGACAGATACGCAGTATTTT	CSVEGLEETGTDTQYF
TRBV29-1	TRBJ1-2	13	.	TRBD1	TGCAGCGCCCTGGACAGGGGTGGGTATGGCTACACCTTC	CSALDRGGYGYTF
TRBV7-6	TRBJ2-7	17	.	TRBD1	TGTGCCAGCAGCCCTAATGGGCCCGACGGGACAGGCCTCTTAGAGTACTTC	CASSPNGPDGTGLLEYF
TRBV5-1	TRBJ2-5	15	.	TRBD1	TGCGCCAGCAGCCCTGGGACAGGGGTTAAGGAGACCCAGTACTTC	CASSPGTGVKETQYF
TRBV7-2	TRBJ2-6	16	.	TRBD1	TGTGCCAGCAGCTTAGGGGACAGGGCTGGGGCCAACGTCCTGACTTTC	CASSLGDRAGANVLTF
TRBV28	TRBJ2-7	16	.	.	TGTGCCAGCAGTCCGACCTTTTGGGGGGGCCTGAACGAGCAGTACTTC	CASSPTFWGGLNEQYF
TRBV6-5	TRBJ2-1	15	.	.	TGTGCCAGCAGTTACTCGATGGTTGTGCCAGTCGTTCAGTTCTTC	CASSYSMVVPVVQFF
TRBV7-9	TRBJ2-7	14	.	.	TGTGCCAGCAGCCTCGCGACTGGGGGCAACGAGCAGTACTTC	CASSLATGGNEQYF
TRBV19	TRBJ1-5	16	.	.	TGTGCCAGTAGATCACTCACGCGGGGGGCTAATCAGCCCCAGCATTTT	CASRSLTRGANQPQHF
TRBV5-4	TRBJ2-3	16	.	TRBD2	TGTGCCAGCAGCTTGGGGGAGACAGCGGGGTGGGATACGCAGTATTTT	CASSLGETAGWDTQYF
TRBV19	TRBJ1-1	13	.	.	TGTGCCAGTAGTGACCGTGGAGGCTGGGAAGCTTTCTTT	CASSDRGGWEAFF
TRBV10-3	TRBJ1-1	13	.	.	TGTGCCATCAGTGGCGGACTGGGCACTGAAGCTTTCTTT	CAISGGLGTEAFF
TRBV2	TRBJ1-5	13	.	.	TGTGCCAGCGACAGGACTAGCAATCAGCCCCAGCATTTT	CASDRTSNQPQHF
TRBV6-1	TRBJ2-7	14	.	TRBD1	TGTGCCAGCAGTTTGGGACAGGGCCCCTACGAGCAGTACTTC	CASSLGQGPYEQYF